These 20 T cell receptor beta chains were all obtained from the same sample, sequenced in a study of sequential checkpoint blockade in melanoma. Assay used: immunoSEQ multiplex PCR; TCRdb lists only in-frame clones, some missing. The sample holds around 9,300 clones, 25% to 30% seen once. Treatment in this sample: randomized to nivolumab then ipilimumab (arm A) or the reverse (arm B). This sample comprised tumor tissue (inferred from file names), obtained from a patient given nivolumab and ipilimumab in sequence. These TCRs come from a human donor with melanoma.

The chain joins TRBV18 to TRBJ1-5; no clear D gene. Germline CDR1 and CDR2: KGHSH and LQKENI. The V end was cut by 4 bases, the J end by 5 bases, with 9 bases between. This CDR3 contains 13 residues. The CDR3 DNA reads TGTGCCAGCTCACTTTTGGAGGATCAGCCCCAGCATTTT. Its protein is CASSLLEDQPQHF.

V usage is TRBV11-3 and J usage is TRBJ1-2; D is undetermined. Germline-derived CDR1 and CDR2 are SGHNT and YENEEA. The CDR3 runs 14 residues. Trimming took off 1 base at V and 5 bases at J, with 11 bases between the two ends. CDR3 sequence: CASSLVRWGYGYTF. CDR3 sequence (DNA): TGTGCCAGCAGCTTAGTCAGGTGGGGATATGGCTACACCTTC. The whole variable domain, remainder taken from reference TRBV11-3 and TRBJ1-2, is EAGVVQSPRYKIIEKKQPVAFWCNPISGHNTLYWYLQNLGQGPELLIRYENEEAVDDSQLPKDRFSAERLKGVDSTLKIQPAELGDSAVYLCASSLVRWGYGYTFGSGTRLTVV.

This clone was detected ten times or more. The V gene is TRBV9, the J gene TRBJ2-2; D remains unclear. The CDR3 extends over 12 amino acids. Trimming cost V 1 base and J 7 bases, with 5 bases left between them. In germline, CDR1 is SGDLS, CDR2 YYNGEE. CDR3 sequence (DNA): TGTGCCAGCAGCGTATTTTTCGGGGAGCTGTTTTTT. This codes for CASSVFFGELFF.

This clone is labeled as medium-sized. The CDR3 DNA follows: TGTGCCAGCGAGTCACAGGATGTTGAAAAACTGTTTTTT. Amino acid sequence: CASESQDVEKLFF. The chain is built from TRBV28 and TRBJ1-4; D is possibly TRBD1 (5 bases). The V gene lost 8 bases and the J gene lost 7 bases, with 14 bases spanning the gap. CDR1 is MDHEN and CDR2 is SYDVKM in the germline V gene. This CDR3 is built from 13 residues.

V usage is TRBV10-2 and J usage is TRBJ2-1, with 10 bases matching TRBD2. The V gene end was trimmed by 3 bases and the J gene end by 9 bases; junction bases not matched to a gene: 5. This CDR3 has 14 residues. CDR1 and CDR2 (germline): WSHSY, SAAADI. CDR3 sequence: CASSEAGGPGEQFF. The CDR3 bases are TGCGCCAGCAGTGAAGCGGGGGGGCCGGGTGAGCAGTTCTTC.

V and J are TRBV5-1 and TRBJ2-1; 9 bases line up with TRBD2. Germline assignment: CDR1 SGHRS and CDR2 YFSETQ. With V trimmed by 4 bases and J by 6 bases, 8 bases remained unmatched. CDR3 length equals 15 residues. The CDR3 nucleotides are TGCGCCAGCAGCAGGCGCGGGGGGGCCGTCAATGAGCAGTTCTTC. Its protein product is CASSRRGGAVNEQFF.

The chain joins TRBV6-8 to TRBJ2-2; D may be TRBD1 or TRBD2 (5 bases each). Germline-derived CDR1 and CDR2 are MNHGY and SAAAGT. The CDR3 contains 15 residues. Trimming left V 4 bases short and J 3 bases short, with 12 bases between. DNA of the CDR3: TGTGCCAGCAGTTCGCTGGGACCATACACCGGGGAGCTGTTTTTT. Translated: CASSSLGPYTGELFF.

There are a few counts of this clone. V usage is TRBV15 and J usage is TRBJ1-2, with a tentative D call TRBD1 (5 bases). Per the germline V gene, CDR1 is LNHNV and CDR2 is YYDKDF (reference sequence). The V and J ends lost 0 bases and 7 bases respectively, with 12 bases between them. The CDR3 contains 14 residues. CDR3 region: CATSREDKAGGYTF. CDR3 in DNA: TGTGCCACCAGCAGAGAGGACAAGGCGGGTGGCTACACCTTC.

This clone is labeled as medium-sized. The V call is TRBV12-5, the J call TRBJ2-1; 12 bases match TRBD2. Germline values: CDR1 LGHNT, CDR2 FRNRAP. The CDR3 is 14 amino acids. The CDR3 nucleotides are TGTGCCAGCATCCCTAGCGGGGGGGCCGGGGAGCAGTTCTTC. This gives the protein CASIPSGGAGEQFF.

The rearrangement joins TRBV27 to TRBJ2-1; D perhaps matches TRBD2 (5 bases). V gave up 3 bases and J gave up 5 bases, with 14 bases separating them. The CDR3 contains 15 residues. Germline values: CDR1 MNHEY, CDR2 SMNVEV (reference sequence). CDR3 DNA: TGTGCCAGCAGTTTTGTCGGACTTGGAAACAATGAGCAGTTCTTC. Amino acid sequence: CASSFVGLGNNEQFF.

J is TRBJ1-3 and V is TRBV6-1; D uncertain. CDR1 is MNHNS, CDR2 SASEGT, per germline. CDR3 length equals 16 residues. With 0 bases removed from V and 0 bases from J, the gap between germline ends came to 9 bases. The CDR3 sequence is CASSEALWSSGNTIYF. As DNA, the CDR3 is TGTGCCAGCAGTGAAGCGCTGTGGAGCTCTGGAAACACCATATATTTT.

This clone was seen repeatedly, ten times or more. J is TRBJ2-7 and V is TRBV6-8, with D possibly TRBD1 on 6 matching bases. Trimming removed 0 bases at V and 2 bases at J, with 14 bases between. The CDR3 extends over 16 amino acids. Germline loops: CDR1 MNHGY, CDR2 SAAAGT. The CDR3: CASSYSPDSQAYEQYV. The DNA of the CDR3 is TGTGCCAGCAGTTACTCGCCGGACAGCCAAGCCTACGAGCAGTACGTC.

Of note for this clone: A read error may account for a junction end that differs from germline. The chain uses TRBV29-1 and TRBJ1-4; D might be TRBD1 (6 bases). CDR3 length equals 18 residues. Germline values: CDR1 SQVTM, CDR2 ANQGSEA. The CDR3 DNA sequence: TGCAGCGTCACCCCGGGGAGGGAAGATGGGACAACTAATGAAAAACTATTTTTT. Translating gives CSVTPGREDGTTNEKLFF.

V gene TRBV28 combines with J gene TRBJ1-2, with D possibly TRBD1 on 5 matching bases. Trimming pared 5 bases from V and 8 bases from J, leaving 12 bases between. The length of the CDR3 is 12 residues. CDR1 and CDR2 from the germline V gene are MDHEN and SYDVKM. CDR3 DNA: TGTGCCAGCAGTCCCCAACGGACAGGCTACACCTTC. Its protein product is CASSPQRTGYTF.

This clone appeared many times. The chain employs TRBV9 and TRBJ1-4; 7 bases line up with TRBD1. This CDR3 has 14 residues. V dropped 2 bases and J dropped 8; count of bases not matched to a gene: 6. Germline V gene sequence: CDR1 SGDLS, CDR2 YYNGEE. The CDR3 bases are TGTGCCAGCAGCGTCGAACAGGGACAGGAAAAACTGTTTTTT. This codes for CASSVEQGQEKLFF.

The CDR3 loop is CASSIVGQIGELFF. The CDR3 DNA follows: TGTGCCAGTAGTATAGTGGGACAGATCGGGGAGCTGTTTTTT. This chain joins TRBV19 and TRBJ2-2; 7 positions agree with TRBD1. Trimming cost V 1 base and J 7 bases; bases outside gene matches: 3. Germline loops: CDR1 LNHDA, CDR2 SQIVND (reference sequence). The CDR3 is 14 residues long. Full variable domain (outside the CDR3, taken from reference TRBV19 and TRBJ2-2): DGGITQSPKYLFRKEGQNVTLSCEQNLNHDAMYWYRQDPGQGLRLIYYSQIVNDFQKGDIAEGYSVSREKKESFPLTVTSAQKNPTAFYLCASSIVGQIGELFFGEGSRLTVL.

This chain connects TRBV5-1 to TRBJ2-7, with 10 bases fitting TRBD1. Germline V gene data show CDR1 as SGHRS and CDR2 as YFSETQ. The trim removed 4 bases at V and 3 bases at J, leaving 10 bases unmatched. This CDR3 comprises 16 residues. CDR3 sequence (DNA): TGCGCCAGCAGCCCCTACGAACGGGACAGGGGCTACGAGCAGTACTTC. This encodes CASSPYERDRGYEQYF.

This clone was observed a few times. This sequence joins TRBV11-3 and TRBJ2-3, with 7 nucleotides matching TRBD2. This CDR3 has 16 residues. After removal of 5 bases from V and 5 bases from J, the junction contained 13 bases not matched to a gene. Germline CDR1 and CDR2: SGHNT and YENEEA. The CDR3, as DNA: TGTGCCAGCAGCCAATCCTCCCGGGGGGAATTAGATACGCAGTATTTT. This sequence encodes CASSQSSRGELDTQYF.

This rearrangement joins TRBV19 to TRBJ1-2; the match to TRBD1 covers 8 bases. The V gene's germline CDR1 is LNHDA and CDR2 SQIVND (reference sequence). V lost 0 bases to trimming and J lost 6 bases; unmatched junction nucleotides: 3. The CDR3 is made up of 14 amino acids. CDR3 sequence reads: CASSIDRTGHGYTF. CDR3 DNA sequence: TGTGCCAGTAGTATAGACCGGACAGGGCATGGCTACACCTTC.

This chain links TRBV5-1 with TRBJ2-5, with D uncertain. Germline V gives CDR1 SGHRS, CDR2 YFSETQ. The CDR3 extends over 14 amino acids. The V end was cut by 0 bases, the J end by 2 bases, with 8 bases between. Here the CDR3 reads CASSLGTAQETQYF. In nucleotides, the CDR3 is TGCGCCAGCAGCTTGGGAACAGCTCAAGAGACCCAGTACTTC.